Reported below is one T cell receptor (beta chain). This clonotype was found a few times. Its antigen remains undetermined. Base qualities were left out, and no much larger clone turns up one base away. To demonstrate the VDJtools post-analysis software, the study profiled TCR beta repertoires from the peripheral blood of about 13 young patients with multiple sclerosis. The multiple sclerosis patients were children and adolescents between roughly 6 and 16 years of age. This entry is derived from a study of post-analysis software for immune sequencing data (dated by TCRdb to about 2015). Looking at the study overall: Recorded disease courses included relapsing-remitting, secondary progressive and progressive-relapsing multiple sclerosis, with some patients lacking subtype annotation. The patient repertoires were set against ten to eleven previously published healthy control repertoires from donors whose ages ranged from roughly 6 to 27 years. A subset of samples was prepared in parallel using single-end sample barcoding, then pooled and co-amplified after Illumina adapter ligation.

The library was made by PCR. These reads were obtained on an Illumina HiSeq 2500. To reduce PCR and sequencing biases, unique molecular identifiers were incorporated into the TCR beta cDNA libraries. Every 1 to 10 million input T cells yielded about 500,000 cDNA molecules, meaning each molecule approximated one T cell. The patient libraries were prepared and sequenced using the same protocol as the earlier healthy control dataset. Within a given batch, samples were prepared together, multiplexed and sequenced on the same HiSeq lane. For the original study's pipeline: Raw barcoded reads were processed with MIGEC, and single-read molecular identifier groups were discarded before consensus assembly and CDR3 extraction. Clonotype tables were post-analysed with VDJtools, normalizing diversity by down-sampling all datasets to the smallest sample size. To correct batch-related cross-sample contamination, repertoire overlap clustering matched CDR3 amino acid sequences but not nucleotide sequences. In-frame beta chains were kept once TCRdb had trimmed the public reads at Q25 with fastp and called clones with MiXCR. Entries that share a CDR3 protein sequence are merged under the most common genes and DNA. These V and J calls rely on TCRdb rather than the paper's analysis. For this sample the table gives around 700,000 distinct CDR3 sequences, of which approximately 59% were detected only once. The ten largest account for about 11% of the sample.

Compared with germline, V lacks 6 bases and J lacks 2 bases; bases without a gene match: 3. CDR3 length: 14 amino acids, cysteine to phenylalanine. Only the CDR3 part of the read is kept: 42 bases, read in frame from the first base. According to the germline V gene, CDR1 reads SQVTM and CDR2 reads ANQGSEA. Overall study outcomes, separate from this receptor: Patients showed significantly higher frequencies than controls for several TRBV segments, among them TRBV5-6, TRBV5-1 and TRBV20-1. Strong co-clustering of samples prepared in the same batch was shown by direct clustering with F measure, prompting a batch-effect correction. The control group was slightly older than the multiple sclerosis patient group. Significantly lower normalized Chao1 diversity was found in multiple sclerosis patients than in controls, suggesting substantial peripheral T-cell clonal expansion.

This chain is built from TRBV29-1 and TRBJ2-1; TRBD2 aligns with 11 central bases. Sequences were obtained from blood. This TCR was recovered from a girl aged 2 to 9 with multiple sclerosis. The DNA sequence reads TGCAGCGTCCCACTAGCGGGGGCCTACAATGAGCAGTTCTTC. Its protein reads: CSVPLAGAYNEQFF.